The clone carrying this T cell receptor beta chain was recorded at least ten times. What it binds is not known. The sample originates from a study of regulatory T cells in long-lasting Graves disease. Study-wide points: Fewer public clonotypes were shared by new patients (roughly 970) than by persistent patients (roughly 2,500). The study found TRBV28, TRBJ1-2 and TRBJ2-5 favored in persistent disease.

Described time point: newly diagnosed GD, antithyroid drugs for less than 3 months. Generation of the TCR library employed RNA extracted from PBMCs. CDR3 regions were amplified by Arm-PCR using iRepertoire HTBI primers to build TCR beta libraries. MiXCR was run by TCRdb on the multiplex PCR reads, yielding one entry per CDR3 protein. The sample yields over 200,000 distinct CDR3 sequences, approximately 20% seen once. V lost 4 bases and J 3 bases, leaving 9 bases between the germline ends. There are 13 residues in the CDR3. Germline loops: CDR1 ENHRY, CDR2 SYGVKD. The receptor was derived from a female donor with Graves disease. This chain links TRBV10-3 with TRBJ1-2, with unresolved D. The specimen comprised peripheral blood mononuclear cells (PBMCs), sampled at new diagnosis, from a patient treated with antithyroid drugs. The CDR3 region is CAISGSAYYGYTF. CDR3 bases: TGTGCCATCAGTGGATCGGCGTACTATGGCTACACCTTC.